A single sample gave rise to the 3 T cell receptor beta chains below, sequenced in a study of T cell responses to AZD1222 COVID-19 vaccine. Sequenced by immunoSEQ multiplex PCR; TCRdb stores in-frame clones only, minus some. The sample has roughly 120,000 clones, around 93% seen once. This specimen was peripheral blood, taken on day 0 of AZD1222 vaccination. These receptors came from an adult in good health.

The rearrangement links TRBV27 to TRBJ1-5; 7 bases map to TRBD1. The germline V gene has CDR1 MNHEY and CDR2 SMNVEV (reference sequence). With 6 bases clipped from V and 1 base from J, the junction kept 0 bases outside the gene matches. This CDR3 contains 13 residues. The CDR3 is CASRTGSNQPQHF. CDR3 DNA sequence: TGTGCCAGCAGGACAGGGAGCAATCAGCCCCAGCATTTT.

V usage is TRBV28 and J usage is TRBJ1-2, with a tentative D call TRBD1 (6 bases). The CDR3 loop spans 12 amino acids. Germline V lookup: CDR1 MDHEN, CDR2 SYDVKM. Deletions cut 5 bases from V and 10 bases from J, with 14 bases between. CDR3 protein: CASSQGTDDYTF. CDR3 coding DNA: TGTGCCAGCAGTCAGGGGACTGACGACTACACCTTC.

The chain joins TRBV6-5 to TRBJ1-1, with a tentative D call TRBD1 (5 bases). V was shortened by 5 bases and J by 5 bases, with 6 bases between the two germline ends. The germline V gene encodes CDR1 MNHEY and CDR2 SVGAGI. The CDR3 consists of 11 residues. CDR3 loop: CASSQGTEAFF. DNA of the CDR3: TGTGCCAGCAGTCAGGGAACTGAAGCTTTCTTT.